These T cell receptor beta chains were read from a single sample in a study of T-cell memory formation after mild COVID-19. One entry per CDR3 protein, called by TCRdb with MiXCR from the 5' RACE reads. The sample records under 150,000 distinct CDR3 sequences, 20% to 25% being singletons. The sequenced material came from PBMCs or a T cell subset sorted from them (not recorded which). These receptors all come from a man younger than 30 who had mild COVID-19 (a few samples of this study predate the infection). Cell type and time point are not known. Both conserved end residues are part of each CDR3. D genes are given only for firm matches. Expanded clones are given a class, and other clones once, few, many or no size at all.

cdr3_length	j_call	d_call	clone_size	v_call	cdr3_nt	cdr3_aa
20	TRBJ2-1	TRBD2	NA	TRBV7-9	TGTGCCAGCAGCTTAGTGCGGGGACTAGCGGGGGGGCTCTCCTACAATGAGCAGTTCTTC	CASSLVRGLAGGLSYNEQFF
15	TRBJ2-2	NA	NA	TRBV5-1	TGCGCCAGCAGCACCTCTGACCCGAACACCGGGGAGCTGTTTTTT	CASSTSDPNTGELFF
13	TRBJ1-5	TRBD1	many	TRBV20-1	TGCAGTGCTAGGGACAGGGAAGGGCAGCCCCAGCATTTT	CSARDREGQPQHF
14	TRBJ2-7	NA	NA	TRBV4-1	TGCGCCAGCAGCCAAGAGCAGGTCTCCTACGAGCAGTACTTC	CASSQEQVSYEQYF
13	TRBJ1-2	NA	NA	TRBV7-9	TGTGCCAGCAGCTCCCGGTCTTTCTATGGCTACACCTTC	CASSSRSFYGYTF
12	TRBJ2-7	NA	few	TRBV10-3	TGTGCCATCAGTGAGCCCCCAGGGGATCAGTACTTC	CAISEPPGDQYF
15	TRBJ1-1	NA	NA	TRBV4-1	TGCGCCAGCAGCCAAGGGCAACATCCGGGAACTGAAGCTTTCTTT	CASSQGQHPGTEAFF
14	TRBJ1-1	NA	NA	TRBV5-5	TGTGCCAGCAGCCTGTCTTCGGGTTACCAAGAAGCTTTCTTT	CASSLSSGYQEAFF
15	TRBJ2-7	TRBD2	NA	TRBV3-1	TGTGCCAGCAGCCCCGTGGGGACTAGAGCCTACGAGCAGTACTTC	CASSPVGTRAYEQYF
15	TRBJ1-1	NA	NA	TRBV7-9	TGTGCCAGCAGCTTAGCCGGGGCAGGGAACACTGAAGCTTTCTTT	CASSLAGAGNTEAFF
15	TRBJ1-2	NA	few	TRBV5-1	TGCGCCAGCAGCTCTTGGGAGGGCAGAGACTATGGCTACACCTTC	CASSSWEGRDYGYTF
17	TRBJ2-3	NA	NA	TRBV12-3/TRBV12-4	TGTGCCAGCAGTTTAGCGCTCGGGGGCCCCCGCACAGATACGCAGTATTTT	CASSLALGGPRTDTQYF
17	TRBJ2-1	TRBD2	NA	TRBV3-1	TGTGCCAGCAGCCAAGATCTTGGGACTAGAGCACACAATGAGCAGTTCTTC	CASSQDLGTRAHNEQFF
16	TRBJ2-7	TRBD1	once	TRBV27	TGTGCCAGCAGTCCCCACCCCGGGACAGGGGGGGACGAGCAGTACTTC	CASSPHPGTGGDEQYF
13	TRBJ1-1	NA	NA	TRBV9	TGTGCCAGCAGCGCGGGAGGGGGCACTGAAGCTTTCTTT	CASSAGGGTEAFF
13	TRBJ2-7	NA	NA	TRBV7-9	TGTGCCAGCAGAGGTGGTAACGGGTACGAGCAGTACTTC	CASRGGNGYEQYF
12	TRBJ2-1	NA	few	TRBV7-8	TGTGCCAGCAGCTTAGACGGGTGGGAGCAGTTCTTC	CASSLDGWEQFF
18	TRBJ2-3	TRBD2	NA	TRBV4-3	TGCGCCAGCAGCCAAAGTTGGACTAGCGGGGGGACGACAGATACGCAGTATTTT	CASSQSWTSGGTTDTQYF
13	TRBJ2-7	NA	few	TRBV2	TGTGCCAGCAGTGAACGTGGGGTCCACGAGCAGTACTTC	CASSERGVHEQYF
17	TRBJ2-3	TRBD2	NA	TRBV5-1	TGCGCCAGCAGCTTGGATCTTTCTGGCGCGGGGACTAGCACAGATAGTTTT	CASSLDLSGAGTSTDSF
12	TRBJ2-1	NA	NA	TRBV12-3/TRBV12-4	TGTGCCAGCAGTTTATGGGACAATGAGCAGTTCTTC	CASSLWDNEQFF
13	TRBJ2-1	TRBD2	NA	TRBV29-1	TGCAGCGTCTCTAGCGGGGTCTACAATGAGCAGTTCTTC	CSVSSGVYNEQFF